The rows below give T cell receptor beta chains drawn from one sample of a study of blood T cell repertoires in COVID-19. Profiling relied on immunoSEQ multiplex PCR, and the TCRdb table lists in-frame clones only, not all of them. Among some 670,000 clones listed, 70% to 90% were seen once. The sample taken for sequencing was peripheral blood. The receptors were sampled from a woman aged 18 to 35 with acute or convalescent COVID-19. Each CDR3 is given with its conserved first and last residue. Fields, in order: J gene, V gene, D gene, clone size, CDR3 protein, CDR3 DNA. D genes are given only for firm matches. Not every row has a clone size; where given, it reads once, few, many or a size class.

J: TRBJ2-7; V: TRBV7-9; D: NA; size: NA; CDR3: CASRPGGGPYEQYF; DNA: TGTGCCAGCAGACCCGGGGGTGGTCCCTACGAGCAGTACTTC
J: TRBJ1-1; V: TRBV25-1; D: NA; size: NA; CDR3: CASSDTGSGAFF; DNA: TGTGCCAGCAGTGACACGGGAAGTGGAGCTTTCTTT
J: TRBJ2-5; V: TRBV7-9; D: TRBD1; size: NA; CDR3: CASSSSDRYQETQYF; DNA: TGTGCCAGCAGCTCTTCGGACAGGTACCAAGAGACCCAGTACTTC
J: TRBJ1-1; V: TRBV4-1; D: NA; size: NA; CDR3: CASSREANTEAFF; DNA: TGCGCCAGCAGCCGTGAAGCGAACACTGAAGCTTTCTTT
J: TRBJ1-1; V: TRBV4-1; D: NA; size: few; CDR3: CATSGVPNTEAFF; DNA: TGCGCCACCAGCGGAGTACCGAACACTGAAGCTTTCTTT
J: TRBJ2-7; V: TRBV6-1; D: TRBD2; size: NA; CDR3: CASSEIWGGYEQYF; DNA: TGTGCCAGCAGTGAAATTTGGGGGGGCTACGAGCAGTACTTC
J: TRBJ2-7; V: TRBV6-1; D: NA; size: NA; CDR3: CASSELWGVEQYF; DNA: TGTGCCAGCAGTGAATTGTGGGGGGTCGAGCAGTACTTC
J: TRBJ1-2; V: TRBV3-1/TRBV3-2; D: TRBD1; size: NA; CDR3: CASSQEASILGQGALGYTF; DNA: TGTGCCAGCAGCCAAGAGGCCTCTATATTGGGACAGGGGGCTTTAGGCTACACCTTC
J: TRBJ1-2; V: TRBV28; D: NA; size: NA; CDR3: CASSSAGANYGYTF; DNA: TGTGCCAGCAGTTCGGCCGGGGCTAACTATGGCTACACCTTC
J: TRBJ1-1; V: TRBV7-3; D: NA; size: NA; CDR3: CASDLGEGPTEAFF; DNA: TGTGCCAGCGACTTGGGGGAGGGGCCCACTGAAGCTTTCTTT
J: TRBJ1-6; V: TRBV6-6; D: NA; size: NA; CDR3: CASSYGASSYNSPLHF; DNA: TGTGCCAGCAGTTACGGAGCGAGCTCCTATAATTCACCCCTCCACTTT
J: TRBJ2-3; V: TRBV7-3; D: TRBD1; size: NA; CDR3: CASSLFGMGTGGDTQYF; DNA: TGTGCCAGCAGCTTATTCGGAATGGGGACAGGGGGAGATACGCAGTATTTT
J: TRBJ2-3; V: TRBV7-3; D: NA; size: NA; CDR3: CASSNPAYHTQYF; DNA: TGTGCCAGCAGCAACCCCGCCTACCATACGCAGTATTTT
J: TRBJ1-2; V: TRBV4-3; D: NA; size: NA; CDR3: CASILTLGPGNYGYTF; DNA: TGCGCCAGCATCCTTACCCTGGGCCCAGGGAACTATGGCTACACCTTC
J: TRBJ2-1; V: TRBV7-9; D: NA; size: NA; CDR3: CASSLDRTYNEQFF; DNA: TGTGCCAGCAGTTTAGACAGGACCTACAATGAGCAGTTCTTC
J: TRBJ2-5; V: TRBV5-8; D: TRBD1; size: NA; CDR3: CASSLGVRDRVAGTQYF; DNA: TGTGCCAGCAGCCTAGGTGTACGGGACAGGGTGGCCGGGACCCAGTACTTC
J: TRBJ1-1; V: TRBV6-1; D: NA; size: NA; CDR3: CASSERLNTEAFF; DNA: TGTGCCAGCAGTGAACGGTTGAACACTGAAGCTTTCTTT
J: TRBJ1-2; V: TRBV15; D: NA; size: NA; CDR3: CATSRTVSAYGYTF; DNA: TGTGCCACCAGCAGGACAGTTTCTGCCTATGGCTACACCTTC
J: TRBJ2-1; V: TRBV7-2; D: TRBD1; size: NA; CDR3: CASSLGDRGATYNEQFF; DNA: TGTGCCAGCAGCTTGGGAGACAGGGGTGCCACCTACAATGAGCAGTTCTTC
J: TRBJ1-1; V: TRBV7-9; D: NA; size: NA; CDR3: CASSLGYEAFF; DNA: TGTGCCAGCAGCTTAGGCTATGAAGCTTTCTTT
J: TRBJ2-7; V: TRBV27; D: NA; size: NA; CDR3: CASSFRVWYEQYF; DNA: TGTGCCAGCAGTTTCCGGGTGTGGTACGAGCAGTACTTC
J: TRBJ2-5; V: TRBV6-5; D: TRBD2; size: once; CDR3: CASRGSGGETQYF; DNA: TGTGCCAGCAGAGGTAGCGGGGGAGAGACCCAGTACTTC
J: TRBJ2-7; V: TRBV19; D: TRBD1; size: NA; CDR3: CASSEKRTGRLGQYF; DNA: TGTGCCAGTAGTGAAAAAAGGACAGGCCGATTGGGGCAGTACTTC
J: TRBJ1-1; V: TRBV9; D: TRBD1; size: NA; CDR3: CASSLNHRGSAEAFF; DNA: TGTGCCAGCAGCCTCAACCACAGGGGGAGCGCTGAAGCTTTCTTT
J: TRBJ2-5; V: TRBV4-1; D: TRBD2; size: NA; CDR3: CASSPAGGLQETQYF; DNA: TGCGCCAGCAGCCCAGCGGGGGGGCTGCAAGAGACCCAGTACTTC
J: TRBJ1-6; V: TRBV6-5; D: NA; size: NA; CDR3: CASSYLNSPLHF; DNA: TGTGCCAGCAGTTACCTTAATTCACCCCTCCACTTT
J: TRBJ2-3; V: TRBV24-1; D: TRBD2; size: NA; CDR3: CATSDPRTSGGRAVDTQYF; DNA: TGTGCCACCAGTGATCCCCGGACTAGCGGGGGACGAGCGGTGGATACGCAGTATTTT
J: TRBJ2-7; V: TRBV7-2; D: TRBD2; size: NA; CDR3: CASSSVAGGPGEQYF; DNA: TGTGCCAGCAGCTCTGTAGCGGGGGGGCCAGGGGAGCAGTACTTC
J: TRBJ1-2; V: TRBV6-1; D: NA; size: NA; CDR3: CASSELNYGYTF; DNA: TGTGCCAGCAGTGAACTGAACTATGGCTACACCTTC
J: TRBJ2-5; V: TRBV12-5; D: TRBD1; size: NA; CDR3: CASGTGQGQETQYF; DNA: TGTGCTAGTGGTACGGGACAGGGCCAAGAGACCCAGTACTTC
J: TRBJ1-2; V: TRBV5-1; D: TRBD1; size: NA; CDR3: CASSFPGTENGYTF; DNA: TGCGCCAGCAGCTTCCCCGGGACAGAGAATGGCTACACCTTC
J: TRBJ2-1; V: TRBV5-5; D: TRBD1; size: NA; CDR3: CASSLDRGDYNEQFF; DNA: TGTGCCAGCAGCCTCGACAGGGGGGACTACAATGAGCAGTTCTTC
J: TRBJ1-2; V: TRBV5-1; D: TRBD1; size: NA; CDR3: CASSLDRATGYGYTF; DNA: TGCGCCAGCAGCTTAGACAGGGCGACGGGCTATGGCTACACCTTC
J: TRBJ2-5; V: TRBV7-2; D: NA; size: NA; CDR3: CASSFGDGSVETQYF; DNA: TGTGCCAGCAGCTTTGGCGACGGTAGCGTTGAGACCCAGTACTTC
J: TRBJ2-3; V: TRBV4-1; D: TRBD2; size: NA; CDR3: CASSQVTSGGADTDTQYF; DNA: TGCGCCAGCAGCCAAGTAACTAGCGGGGGGGCAGACACAGATACGCAGTATTTT
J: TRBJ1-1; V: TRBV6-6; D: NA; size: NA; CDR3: CASSYWARGDTEAFF; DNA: TGTGCCAGCAGTTACTGGGCCAGGGGTGACACTGAAGCTTTCTTT
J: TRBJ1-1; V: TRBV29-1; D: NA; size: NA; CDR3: CSVRQGFEAFF; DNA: TGCAGCGTCCGCCAGGGTTTTGAAGCTTTCTTT
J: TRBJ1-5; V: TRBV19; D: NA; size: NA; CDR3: CASSRYSEGYQPQHF; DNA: TGTGCCAGTAGTCGATACTCCGAGGGATATCAGCCCCAGCATTTT
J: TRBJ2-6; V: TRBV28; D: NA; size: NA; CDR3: CASTADRPSSGANVLTF; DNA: TGTGCCAGCACCGCCGACAGGCCAAGCTCTGGGGCCAACGTCCTGACTTTC
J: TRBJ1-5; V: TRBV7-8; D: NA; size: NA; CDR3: CASSLNRVGNQPQHF; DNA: TGTGCCAGCAGCTTAAACAGGGTCGGCAATCAGCCCCAGCATTTT
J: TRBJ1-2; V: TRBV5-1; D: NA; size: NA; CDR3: CASSLERDSYTF; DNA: TGCGCCAGCAGCTTGGAGCGGGATAGCTACACCTTC
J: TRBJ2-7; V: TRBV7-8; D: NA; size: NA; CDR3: CASSLGGRPSSSYEQYF; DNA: TGTGCCAGCAGCTTAGGAGGACGCCCTAGCAGCTCCTACGAGCAGTACTTC
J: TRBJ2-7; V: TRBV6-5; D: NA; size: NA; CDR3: CASSPRSGDNIEQYF; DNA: TGTGCCAGCAGCCCACGGTCAGGGGACAACATCGAGCAGTACTTC
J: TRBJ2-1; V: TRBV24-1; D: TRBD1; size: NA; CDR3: CATSGLDRVNEQFF; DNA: TGTGCCACCAGTGGTTTGGACAGGGTTAACGAGCAGTTCTTC
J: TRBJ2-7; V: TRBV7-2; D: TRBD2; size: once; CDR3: CASSWGGSREQYF; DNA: TGTGCCAGCAGCTGGGGGGGGTCGCGCGAGCAGTACTTC
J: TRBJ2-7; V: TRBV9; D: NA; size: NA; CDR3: CASSQGGGLVYEQYF; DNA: TGTGCCAGCAGTCAGGGAGGGGGACTGGTCTACGAGCAGTACTTC
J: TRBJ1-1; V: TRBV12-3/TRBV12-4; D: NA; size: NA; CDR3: CASSPNSQGKAFF; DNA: TGTGCCAGCAGTCCGAACTCACAGGGCAAAGCTTTCTTT
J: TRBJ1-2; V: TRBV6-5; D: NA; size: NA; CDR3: CASSATGTYVYGYTF; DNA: TGTGCCAGCAGCGCGACTGGGACATACGTCTATGGCTACACCTTC
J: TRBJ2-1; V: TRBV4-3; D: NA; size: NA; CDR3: CASSQGREGGYNEQFF; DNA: TGCGCCAGCAGCCAAGGGCGCGAAGGGGGCTACAATGAGCAGTTCTTC
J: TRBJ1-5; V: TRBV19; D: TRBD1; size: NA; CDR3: CASSRGQGAGNQPQHF; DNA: TGTGCCAGTAGTAGGGGACAGGGGGCCGGCAATCAGCCCCAGCATTTT
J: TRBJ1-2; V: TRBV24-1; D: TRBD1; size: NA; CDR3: CATSDSQGYGYTF; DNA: TGTGCCACCAGTGATTCACAGGGGTATGGCTACACCTTC
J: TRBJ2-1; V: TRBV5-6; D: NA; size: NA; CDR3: CASSGDFTAAVEQFF; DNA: TGTGCCAGCAGCGGGGACTTCACCGCGGCAGTGGAGCAGTTCTTC
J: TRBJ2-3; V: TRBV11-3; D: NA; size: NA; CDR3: CASSLGGGSTDTQYF; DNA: TGTGCCAGCAGCTTAGGGGGCGGTAGCACAGATACGCAGTATTTT
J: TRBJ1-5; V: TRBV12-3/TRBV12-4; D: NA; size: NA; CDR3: CASSFGGQPQHF; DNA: TGTGCCAGCAGTTTTGGGGGGCAGCCCCAGCATTTT
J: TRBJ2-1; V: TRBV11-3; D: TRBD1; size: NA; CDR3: CASSLVGDSYNEQFF; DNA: TGTGCCAGCAGCTTAGTTGGGGACAGTTACAATGAGCAGTTCTTC
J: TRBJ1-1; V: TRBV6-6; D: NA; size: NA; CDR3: CASRLTGSDTEAFF; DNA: TGTGCCAGCAGGCTCACAGGGTCGGACACTGAAGCTTTCTTT
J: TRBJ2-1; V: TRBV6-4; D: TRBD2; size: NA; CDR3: CASSRSGGVNEQFF; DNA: TGTGCCAGCAGCCGATCGGGGGGGGTCAATGAGCAGTTCTTC
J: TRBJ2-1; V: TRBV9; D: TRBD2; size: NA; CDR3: CASSVAGTNYNEQFF; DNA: TGTGCCAGCAGCGTAGCAGGGACTAACTACAATGAGCAGTTCTTC
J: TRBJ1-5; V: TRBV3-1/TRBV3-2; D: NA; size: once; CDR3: CASSQGENQPQHF; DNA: TGTGCCAGCAGCCAAGGGGAGAATCAGCCCCAGCATTTT
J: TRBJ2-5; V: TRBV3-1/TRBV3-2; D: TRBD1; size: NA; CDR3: CASSQDVGQGDLYQETQYF; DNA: TGTGCCAGCAGCCAAGACGTAGGACAGGGCGACTTGTACCAAGAGACCCAGTACTTC